Below, 21 T cell receptor beta chains from the same sample are listed, as sequenced in a study of CD8+ T cells in alopecia areata. Following RNA extraction, reverse transcription yielded cDNA that acted as the sequencing template. The table came from immunoSEQ multiplex PCR; TCRdb's copy has only in-frame clones and leaves some out. The table includes about 200,000 clones, around 60% detected once. Treatment meaning: oral pan-JAK inhibitor, 5-10 mg twice daily. The specimen comprised CD4+ T cells sorted from blood, sampled at week 4, from a patient treated with tofacitinib. The receptors were gathered from a human donor with alopecia areata.

The V gene is TRBV19, the J gene TRBJ2-2; D might be TRBD2 (5 bases). This CDR3 comprises 15 residues. Germline V gene data show CDR1 as LNHDA and CDR2 as SQIVND (reference sequence). Between the trimmed V and J ends, which lost 7 bases and 2 bases, there was a span of 14 bases. This CDR3 reads CASTSPGGNTGELFF. The CDR3, as DNA: TGTGCCAGTACCTCACCTGGAGGTAACACCGGGGAGCTGTTTTTT.

The chain employs TRBV28 and TRBJ2-7; weak D call: TRBD1 (6 bases). V dropped 6 bases and J dropped 9 bases, with 15 bases sitting between them. This CDR3 spans 12 amino acids. Germline V gene sequence: CDR1 MDHEN, CDR2 SYDVKM. The CDR3 spells CASRLTGFPQYF. The CDR3 DNA sequence: TGTGCCAGCAGGTTAACAGGGTTCCCGCAGTACTTC. The whole variable domain, remainder taken from reference TRBV28 and TRBJ2-7, is DVKVTQSSRYLVKRTGEKVFLECVQDMDHENMFWYRQDPGLGLRLIYFSYDVKMKEKGDIPEGYSVSREKKERFSLILESASTNQTSMYLCASRLTGFPQYFGPGTRLTVT.

V usage is TRBV27 and J usage is TRBJ2-3; D unclear. Germline CDR1 reads MNHEY; CDR2 reads SMNVEV (reference sequence). The CDR3 covers 12 residues. Written as DNA, the CDR3 is TGTGGCAAACTGTGTCCCTCGGGTACGCAGTATTTT. The encoded protein is CGKLCPSGTQYF.

This chain connects TRBV30 to TRBJ2-2, with TRBD2 as a possible D gene (6 bases). From germline, CDR1 is GTSNPN and CDR2 SVGIG (reference sequence). V dropped 4 bases and J dropped 4 bases, with 13 bases sitting between them. The CDR3 sequence is 14 residues long. CDR3: CAWNFFGGTGELFF. Written as DNA, the CDR3 is TGTGCCTGGAATTTTTTCGGGGGCACCGGGGAGCTGTTTTTT.

This chain links TRBV29-1 with TRBJ2-7; tentatively, D is TRBD1 (5 bases). CDR3 size: 13 residues. V lost 8 bases and J lost 1, with 15 bases in between. Germline V gene sequence: CDR1 SQVTM, CDR2 ANQGSEA. In DNA, the CDR3 is TGCAGCACTGTCAAGGGGCCTTCCTACGAGCAGTACTTC. Translating gives CSTVKGPSYEQYF.

The chain links TRBV10-3 to TRBJ2-7; TRBD2 is a possible D gene (5 bases). This CDR3 spans 15 amino acids. Trimming left V 0 bases short and J 0 bases short, with 9 bases between. Germline V lookup: CDR1 ENHRY, CDR2 SYGVKD. CDR3 residues: CAISESRAGSYEQYF. CDR3 nucleotide sequence: TGTGCCATCAGTGAGTCCCGGGCGGGCTCCTACGAGCAGTACTTC.

The gene calls are TRBV18 and TRBJ2-7; tentatively, D is TRBD1 or TRBD2 (6 bases each). The V end was cut by 0 bases, the J end by 1 base, with 13 bases between. The CDR3 extends over 16 amino acids. Germline CDR1 and CDR2: KGHSH and LQKENI. In DNA form, the CDR3 reads TGTGCCAGCTCACCACCGGGGGGACACATATCCTACGAGCAGTACTTC. Amino acids: CASSPPGGHISYEQYF. Full variable domain (missing parts from reference TRBV18 and TRBJ2-7): NAGVMQNPRHLVRRRGQEARLRCSPMKGHSHVYWYRQLPEEGLKFMVYLQKENIIDESGMPKERFSAEFPKEGPSILRIQQVVRGDSAAYFCASSPPGGHISYEQYFGPGTRLTVT.

V is TRBV5-1 and J is TRBJ2-2; D gene uncertain. Germline assignment: CDR1 SGHRS and CDR2 YFSETQ. Trimming pared 0 bases from V and 3 bases from J, leaving 6 bases between. The CDR3 spans 14 residues. The CDR3 protein is CASSLGQHTGELFF. CDR3 DNA sequence: TGCGCCAGCAGCTTGGGGCAGCACACCGGGGAGCTGTTTTTT.

This clone occurred a few times. The V call is TRBV6-5, the J call TRBJ1-6, with D perhaps matching TRBD1 (5 bases). Germline V gene sequence: CDR1 MNHEY, CDR2 SVGAGI. The CDR3 has 12 residues. Trimming pared 4 bases from V and 8 bases from J, leaving 6 bases between. Written as DNA, the CDR3 is TGTGCCAGCAGTTTACAGGATTCACCCCTCCACTTT. The encoded protein is CASSLQDSPLHF.

This chain uses TRBV30 with TRBJ1-6, with a tentative D call TRBD1 (5 bases). The germline V gene has CDR1 GTSNPN and CDR2 SVGIG (reference sequence). V dropped 2 bases and J dropped 10 bases, with 18 bases sitting between them. The CDR3 sequence is 15 residues long. DNA of the CDR3: TGTGCCTGGAGTCATCAGGGTGGGGTGGGGTCACCCCTCCACTTT. Protein: CAWSHQGGVGSPLHF.

V and J are TRBV30 and TRBJ1-2; D unclear. The V end was cut by 4 bases, the J end by 2 bases, with 11 bases between. The germline V gene encodes CDR1 GTSNPN and CDR2 SVGIG (reference sequence). The CDR3 sequence is 13 residues long. CDR3 region: CAWTPGGNYGYTF. The CDR3, as DNA: TGTGCCTGGACCCCCGGAGGGAACTATGGCTACACCTTC.

The CDR3 DNA sequence: TGCAGCGTTGTAGGGACAGGGGGAAACACCATATATTTT. Protein product: CSVVGTGGNTIYF. The chain links TRBV29-1 to TRBJ1-3; TRBD1 matches at 9 bases. The germline gives CDR1 SQVTM, CDR2 ANQGSEA. The CDR3 totals 13 residues. V trimming: 4 bases; J trimming: 4 bases; junction bases outside the gene matches: 2.

This sequence joins TRBV5-4 and TRBJ2-5, with D perhaps TRBD1 (6 bases). The germline CDR1 and CDR2 sequences are SGHNT and YYREEE (reference sequence). The CDR3 has 16 residues. V dropped 2 bases and J dropped 3 bases, with 17 bases sitting between them. Written as DNA, the CDR3 is TGTGCCAGCAGCTTAGGTGCCTCGGGACACAAAGAGACCCAGTACTTC. Translating gives CASSLGASGHKETQYF. The full variable domain, its missing parts supplied by reference TRBV5-4 and TRBJ2-5, is ETGVTQSPTHLIKTRGQQVTLRCSSQSGHNTVSWYQQALGQGPQFIFQYYREEENGRGNFPPRFSGLQFPNYSSELNVNALELDDSALYLCASSLGASGHKETQYFGPGTRLLVL.

This clone showed up just a few times. V gene TRBV29-1 combines with J gene TRBJ2-5; possibly TRBD1 for D (7 bases). Germline V lookup: CDR1 SQVTM, CDR2 ANQGSEA. The CDR3 is 15 amino acids. Trimming shortened V by 6 bases and J by 4 bases, and 21 bases separated the two germline ends. The CDR3 sequence is CSVARGQSAAETQYF. The CDR3 DNA follows: TGCAGCGTCGCGCGGGGACAGTCGGCCGCAGAGACCCAGTACTTC. The full variable domain, with the rest looked up from reference TRBV29-1 and TRBJ2-5, is SAVISQKPSRDICQRGTSLTIQCQVDSQVTMMFWYRQQPGQSLTLIATANQGSEATYESGFVIDKFPISRPNLTFSTLTVSNMSPEDSSIYLCSVARGQSAAETQYFGPGTRLLVL.

This clone was counted a few times. The chain uses TRBV19 and TRBJ2-1; D unclear. V was clipped by 3 bases and J by 10 bases, with 7 bases between them. Germline V gives CDR1 LNHDA, CDR2 SQIVND (reference sequence). The CDR3 length is 11 residues. CDR3 amino acids: CASSISREQFF. The CDR3 DNA reads TGTGCCAGTAGTATTTCACGAGAGCAGTTCTTC.

The V gene is TRBV4-1, the J gene TRBJ2-5; 10 nucleotides match TRBD1. Germline V gene data show CDR1 as MGHRA and CDR2 as YSYEKL. V lost 4 bases and J lost 0; bases outside the gene matches: 5. The CDR3 has 16 amino acids. The CDR3 sequence: CASSPSGQGYQETQYF. DNA for the CDR3: TGCGCCAGCAGCCCCTCGGGACAGGGGTACCAAGAGACCCAGTACTTC.

This clone was detected a few times. This chain connects TRBV5-1 to TRBJ1-2; perhaps TRBD1 as D (5 bases). The CDR3 is made up of 12 amino acids. The V end was cut by 4 bases, the J end by 12 bases, with 16 bases between. CDR1 and CDR2 (germline): SGHRS, YFSETQ. For the CDR3, the DNA is TGCGCCAGCAGCGATCCGGGACGGCCCAACACCTTC. This encodes CASSDPGRPNTF. The variable domain in full, completed from reference TRBV5-1 and TRBJ1-2, reads KAGVTQTPRYLIKTRGQQVTLSCSPISGHRSVSWYQQTPGQGLQFLFEYFSETQRNKGNFPGRFSGRQFSNSRSEMNVSTLELGDSALYLCASSDPGRPNTFGSGTRLTVV.

This clone has just one count. V is TRBV29-1 and J is TRBJ1-1; D unclear. The germline V gene encodes CDR1 SQVTM and CDR2 ANQGSEA. Deletions cut 6 bases from V and 0 bases from J, with 17 bases between. This CDR3 has 15 residues. The CDR3 DNA is TGCAGCGTGTGGCTTCGAGGTGTCCTGAACACTGAAGCTTTCTTT. Amino acid sequence: CSVWLRGVLNTEAFF.

CDR3 in DNA: TGTGCCAGCAGCGACCTAGCGGGGGGCATGAGTACGCAGTATTTT. Protein: CASSDLAGGMSTQYF. The chain carries TRBV2 and TRBJ2-3; 11 nucleotides align to TRBD2. This CDR3 has 15 amino acids. In germline, CDR1 is SNHLY, CDR2 FYNNEI. Germline trimming cut 6 bases from V and 8 bases from J; bases unmatched to any gene: 10.

The CDR3 region is CAWSAGGPAETQYF. Here the CDR3 DNA reads TGTGCCTGGAGTGCGGGGGGGCCGGCGGAGACCCAGTACTTC. The chain carries TRBV30 and TRBJ2-5; 8 nucleotides agree with TRBD2. Trimming at V came to 1 base and at J to 5 bases, leaving 6 bases not matched to a gene. The CDR3 has 14 amino acids. Germline CDR1 reads GTSNPN; CDR2 reads SVGIG (reference sequence).

The V and J genes are TRBV30 and TRBJ2-7; 8 bases are shared with TRBD2. Germline lookup yields CDR1 GTSNPN and CDR2 SVGIG (reference sequence). This CDR3 spans 14 amino acids. V was clipped by 5 bases and J by 0 bases; unmatched bases: 6. The DNA for the CDR3 is TGTGCCTGGGACGGGGGGGCCAACTCCTACGAGCAGTACTTC. Encoded protein: CAWDGGANSYEQYF.